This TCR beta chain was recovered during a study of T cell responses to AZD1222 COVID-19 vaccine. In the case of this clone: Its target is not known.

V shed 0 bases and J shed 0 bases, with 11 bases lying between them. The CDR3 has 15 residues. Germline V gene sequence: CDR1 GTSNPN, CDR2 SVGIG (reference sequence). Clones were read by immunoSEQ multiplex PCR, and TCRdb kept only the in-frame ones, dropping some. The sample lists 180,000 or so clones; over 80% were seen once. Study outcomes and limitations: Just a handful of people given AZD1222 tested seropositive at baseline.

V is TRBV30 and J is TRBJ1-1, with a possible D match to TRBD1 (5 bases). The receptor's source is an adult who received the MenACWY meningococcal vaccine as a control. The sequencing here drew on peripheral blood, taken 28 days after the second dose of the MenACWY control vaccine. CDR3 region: CAWSVPGLMNTEAFF. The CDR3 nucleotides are TGTGCCTGGAGTGTTCCGGGACTCATGAACACTGAAGCTTTCTTT.